A selection of T cell receptor beta chains follows, all from one sample in a study of blood T cells in healthy people across ages. A single record per CDR3 protein comes from TCRdb applying MiXCR to the 5' RACE reads. The table lists about 1 million distinct CDR3 sequences, 40% to 45% of them singletons. The sequencing input was blood. These receptors all stem from a woman aged 55-70 years in good health. Both conserved end residues are part of each CDR3. Some rows have no size entry. The others give once, few or many, or a class for an expanded clone.

J gene	clone size	V gene	CDR3 protein
TRBJ1-2	.	TRBV5-1	CASSFEPNYGYTF
TRBJ2-4	.	TRBV28	CASSPLQGAGVKNIQYF
TRBJ2-7	.	TRBV28	CASRTEHEQYF
TRBJ2-7	.	TRBV27	CASSFTGQGALKSYEQYF
TRBJ2-5	few	TRBV29-1	CSVEGGGRAGKETQYF
TRBJ2-5	.	TRBV28	CASSLEGVETQYF
TRBJ2-5	.	TRBV20-1	CSALRLAPETQYF
TRBJ2-3	few	TRBV5-6	CASSGRLAEGAYTQYF
TRBJ2-3	.	TRBV27	CASSLYSSTSTDTQYF
TRBJ2-7	.	TRBV20-1	CSASKGLMAHEQYF
TRBJ2-7	.	TRBV6-5	CASSPAPSYEQYF
TRBJ2-7	.	TRBV29-1	CSVEGRDSLEQYF
TRBJ2-5	few	TRBV11-2	CASSLVSIGETQYF
TRBJ2-1	few	TRBV4-1	CASSATGTGSYNEQFF
TRBJ2-2	.	TRBV5-1	CASSPRTENTEELFF
TRBJ1-5	.	TRBV6-5	CASSYGQGGDQPQHF
TRBJ2-1	many	TRBV29-1	CSVVPLAGVDNEQFF
TRBJ2-3	.	TRBV7-9	CASSPPRGQTSTDTQYF
TRBJ2-5	.	TRBV5-1	CASSRLGGETQYF
TRBJ2-7	.	TRBV7-9	CASSLPRAPTDYEQYF
TRBJ1-5	.	TRBV6-4	CASSAESGFGQPQHF
TRBJ1-2	.	TRBV6-6	CASSYGDLGGYTF
TRBJ2-6	few	TRBV28	CASSLHAGGTSGANVLTF
.	.	TRBV25-1	CASSESGWKVSSGLSYNEQYF
TRBJ2-3	many	TRBV10-3	CAISEGGGADTQYF
TRBJ2-5	.	TRBV29-1	CSVEWISGGPQETQYF
TRBJ2-5	.	TRBV7-8	CASRLANEQYF
TRBJ2-1	few	TRBV11-2	CASRKTGGSRSYNEQFF
TRBJ2-5	.	TRBV5-1	CASSLLGQGTETQYF
TRBJ2-7	few	TRBV20-1	CSARGTASYEQYF
TRBJ1-5	.	TRBV7-2	CASSSPPGSYSNQPQHF
TRBJ2-4	.	TRBV27	CASSLDYKNIQYF
TRBJ2-1	.	TRBV7-8	CASSLAVGGTYNEQFF
TRBJ2-7	.	TRBV6-2/TRBV6-3	CASSYSMFYEQYF
TRBJ2-1	.	TRBV4-1	CASSHPGGQQFF
TRBJ2-5	few	TRBV4-1	CASSQPGREQETQYF
TRBJ2-1	.	TRBV7-4	CASTLKGAIGAGVRCNEQFF
TRBJ2-1	.	TRBV28	CASTLGLAGGDNEQFF
TRBJ2-1	.	TRBV20-1	CSARVAGGYNEQFF
TRBJ2-7	few	TRBV7-2	CASSYLVGPYEQYF
TRBJ1-2	.	TRBV20-1	CSATRDRRPNYGYTF
TRBJ1-2	.	TRBV27	CASSSVEGADYGYTF
TRBJ2-3	few	TRBV20-1	CSATGQRDTQYF
TRBJ2-7	.	TRBV10-3	CAIMRGDSSYEQYF
TRBJ2-7	few	TRBV27	CASSSPRGHEQYF
TRBJ2-1	few	TRBV7-8	CASSLTSGSRNEQFF